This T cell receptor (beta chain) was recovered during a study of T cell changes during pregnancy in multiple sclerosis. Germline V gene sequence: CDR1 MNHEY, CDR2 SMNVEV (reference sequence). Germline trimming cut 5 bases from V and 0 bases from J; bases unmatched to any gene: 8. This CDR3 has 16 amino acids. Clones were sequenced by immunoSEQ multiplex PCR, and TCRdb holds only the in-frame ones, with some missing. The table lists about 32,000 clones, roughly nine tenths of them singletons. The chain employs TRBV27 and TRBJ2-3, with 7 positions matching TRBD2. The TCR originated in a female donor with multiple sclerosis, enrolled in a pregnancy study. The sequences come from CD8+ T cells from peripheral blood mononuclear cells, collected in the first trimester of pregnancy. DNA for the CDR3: TGTGCCAGCAGTATAGGGACTACATTTAGCACAGATACGCAGTATTTT. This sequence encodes CASSIGTTFSTDTQYF.